This T cell receptor beta chain was retrieved from a study of graft-versus-host responses after intestinal transplantation. Sequencing was performed with immunoSEQ multiplex PCR; in TCRdb, only in-frame clones are kept and a portion is missing. The data contain some 48,000 clones, around 84% of them singletons. On this clone: No antigen is known for it.

The CDR3 totals 14 residues. Trimming took 6 bases from V and 5 from J, leaving 16 bases between them. Germline CDR1 MNHNY, CDR2 SVGAGI (reference sequence). The V gene is TRBV6-6, the J gene TRBJ1-1; a weak D match, TRBD1 (5 bases). The material sequenced was unstimulated CD4+ T cells sorted from spleen or lymph node cells, taken before transplant. The source is a human donor who was the organ donor for an intestinal transplant. The CDR3 sequence: CASRREGRGTEAFF. CDR3 DNA sequence: TGTGCCAGCAGACGCGAGGGGAGAGGAACTGAAGCTTTCTTT.